These T cell receptor beta chains were read from a single sample in a study of T cells in Graves' hyperthyroidism and ophthalmopathy. TCRdb reanalysed the multiplex PCR reads using MiXCR and keeps one entry per CDR3 protein. The table records approximately 700,000 distinct CDR3 sequences, roughly 45% of them present only once. Sequencing was carried out using peripheral blood or thyroid tissue (not recorded which). The source of these receptors is an adult man with Graves' disease, either hyperthyroidism or ophthalmopathy (not recorded which). Each CDR3 is given with its conserved first and last residue. The D gene is left open where the match is weak. Rows may omit the clone size; those that give it use once, few, many or a size class.

TRBV7-2,-,-,14,TRBJ1-5,TGTGCCAGCAGTTTGTACCAGGTTGGCCAGCCCCAGCATTTT,CASSLYQVGQPQHF
TRBV2,once,-,18,TRBJ1-6,TGTGCCAGCAGCTTGGTACTTCAAGGATGGGGATATAATTCACCCCTCCACTTT,CASSLVLQGWGYNSPLHF
TRBV25-1,-,-,11,TRBJ1-2,TGTGCCAGCGAGGAGGGGACGGGCTACACCTTC,CASEEGTGYTF
TRBV7-9,-,-,16,TRBJ1-5,TGTGCCAGCAGCTTAGGGGTTGGAGGGATCAATCAGCCCCAGCATTTT,CASSLGVGGINQPQHF
TRBV7-8,few,-,13,TRBJ1-4,TGTGCCAGCAGCCTCACCTACCAAGAAAAACTGTTTTTT,CASSLTYQEKLFF
TRBV29-1,few,-,11,TRBJ2-7,TGCAGCGTTGAACAAGTATCTGGGCAGTACTTC,CSVEQVSGQYF
TRBV20-1,many,TRBD1,12,TRBJ1-2,TGCAGTGCGTCGACAGGGAACTATGGCTACACCTTC,CSASTGNYGYTF
TRBV29-1,-,TRBD1,12,TRBJ2-7,TGCAGCGTTACTAAGGACAGGGGCGAGCAGTACTTC,CSVTKDRGEQYF
TRBV2,-,TRBD1,19,TRBJ1-6,TGTGCCAGCAGCCAGGTGGACAGGACTTATAGCTCCTATAATTCACCCCTCCACTTT,CASSQVDRTYSSYNSPLHF
TRBV7-8,-,-,13,TRBJ2-5,TGTGCCAGCAGCCCTGTACGGGGAGAGACCCAGTACTTC,CASSPVRGETQYF
TRBV19,-,TRBD1,15,TRBJ1-6,TGTGCCAGTAGTGTACAGGGGCTCTATAATTCACCCCTCCACTTT,CASSVQGLYNSPLHF
TRBV29-1,-,-,14,TRBJ2-2,TGCAGCGTTGCTGACATGACTCACACCGGGGAGCTGTTTTTT,CSVADMTHTGELFF
TRBV15,-,-,15,TRBJ2-7,TGTGCCACCAGCAGCCAAGAGGCGGCCCTGGACGAGCAGTACTTC,CATSSQEAALDEQYF
TRBV20-1,-,-,16,TRBJ2-2,TGCAGTGCTAGAGATTTGAGGGGCTTGATGACCGGGGAGCTGTTTTTT,CSARDLRGLMTGELFF
TRBV29-1,-,TRBD1,13,TRBJ1-2,TGCAGCGTAGACAGGGACGGGGGGACTGGCTACACCTTC,CSVDRDGGTGYTF
TRBV14,few,TRBD1,14,TRBJ1-6,TGTGCCAGCAAAACAGGGGCCTATAATTCACCCCTCCACTTT,CASKTGAYNSPLHF
TRBV10-2,-,TRBD1,15,TRBJ2-7,TGCGCCAGCAGTGGTCAGGGGGCGGCCACCTACGAGCAGTACTTC,CASSGQGAATYEQYF
TRBV7-3,-,-,14,TRBJ1-6,TGTGCCAGCAGCCTAAATGGGGTCAATTCACCCCTCCACTTT,CASSLNGVNSPLHF
TRBV2,-,-,12,TRBJ1-6,TGTGCCAGCGGCCAGGATAATTCACCCCTCCACTTT,CASGQDNSPLHF
TRBV15,-,TRBD2,17,TRBJ2-5,TGTGCCACCAGCAGATCGGGGACTAGCGGGGGGCAAGAGACCCAGTACTTC,CATSRSGTSGGQETQYF
TRBV7-2,many,-,14,TRBJ2-5,TGTGCCAGCAGCTTAGTTGTGGGCCAAGAGACCCAGTACTTC,CASSLVVGQETQYF
TRBV2,-,-,14,TRBJ1-4,TGTGCCAGCAAGATGAGTGCAACTAATGAAAAACTGTTTTTT,CASKMSATNEKLFF
TRBV7-6,-,-,16,TRBJ1-5,TGTGCCAGCAGCTTAGGAGGGGAAAATAGCAATCAGCCCCAGCATTTT,CASSLGGENSNQPQHF
TRBV9,many,TRBD1,13,TRBJ1-1,TGTGCCAGCAGCCGGACAGGAGGTCGGGAGACTTTCTTT,CASSRTGGRETFF
TRBV29-1,-,-,12,TRBJ2-3,TGCAGCGTCATCCGAGTCACTGATACGCAGTATTTT,CSVIRVTDTQYF
TRBV15,few,-,14,TRBJ1-5,TGTGCCACCAGCAGAGAGACTAGCGAAGAGACCCAGCATTTT,CATSRETSEETQHF
TRBV7-9,many,TRBD1,13,TRBJ1-2,TGTGCCAGCAGCTTGGGACAGGGAGGTGGCTACACCTTC,CASSLGQGGGYTF
TRBV12-3/TRBV12-4,few,-,13,TRBJ1-2,TGTGCCAGCAGTTATTGGCAGGGAGACGGCTACACCTTC,CASSYWQGDGYTF
TRBV7-8,-,TRBD1,15,TRBJ1-4,TGTGCCAGCAGCCCCGGGGACAGGGGGAATGAAAAACTGTTTTTT,CASSPGDRGNEKLFF
TRBV7-9,-,TRBD1,14,TRBJ2-5,TGTGCCTGGGGGACAGGGGGCCTCGGAGAGACCCAGTACTTC,CAWGTGGLGETQYF
TRBV10-3,many,TRBD1,13,TRBJ1-1,TGTGCCATCAGGATGACAGGGGGCACTGAAGCTTTCTTT,CAIRMTGGTEAFF
TRBV29-1,once,TRBD1,12,TRBJ2-2,TGCAGCGCTGGACAGGACAACGGGGAGCTGTTTTTT,CSAGQDNGELFF
TRBV10-3,-,-,14,TRBJ1-1,TGTGCCATCAGTAATGTCCGGGCCGCGAATGAAGCTTTCTTT,CAISNVRAANEAFF
TRBV29-1,-,TRBD1,13,TRBJ1-5,TGCAGCGCACAACAGGGGCGGAATCAGCCCCAGCATTTT,CSAQQGRNQPQHF
TRBV25-1,many,-,12,TRBJ1-2,TGTGCCAGCAGGCACCCAGGGTCTGGCTACACCTTC,CASRHPGSGYTF
TRBV24-1,many,-,14,TRBJ1-2,TGTGCCACCAGTGATTCACCCACCACGTATGGCTACACCTTC,CATSDSPTTYGYTF
TRBV7-9,many,-,16,TRBJ2-5,TGTGCCAGCAGCTCGAACACCCGCGGGGATCCAGAGACCCAGTACTTC,CASSSNTRGDPETQYF
TRBV10-3,-,TRBD1,17,TRBJ2-7,TGTGCCATCAGTGACTACCTCCGGGACAGGGCCTACTACGAGCAGTACTTC,CAISDYLRDRAYYEQYF
TRBV7-2,-,-,15,TRBJ1-2,TGTGCCAGCAGCTTGGATGCCACCGAGCCCTATGGCTACACCTTC,CASSLDATEPYGYTF
TRBV25-1,few,TRBD1,16,TRBJ1-3,TGTGCCAGCAGTGCGGCCACAGGGGGCTCTGGAAACACCATATATTTT,CASSAATGGSGNTIYF
TRBV6-5,-,-,14,TRBJ1-1,TGTGCCAGCAGTTATTCCCGGGGGTTGCCTGAAGCTTTCTTT,CASSYSRGLPEAFF
TRBV5-6,-,-,15,TRBJ1-6,TGTGCCAGCAGTCCCGGGACCCCCCGAGGGGCACCCCTCCACTTT,CASSPGTPRGAPLHF
TRBV6-5,-,TRBD1,13,TRBJ1-2,TGTGCCAGCAGTGACCGACAGGGTGGCGGCTACACCTTC,CASSDRQGGGYTF
TRBV11-2,-,TRBD1,12,TRBJ2-7,TGTGCCAGCAGCCGGGGACAGGCCGAGCAGTACTTC,CASSRGQAEQYF
TRBV10-3,-,-,13,TRBJ1-5,TGTGCCATCAGCCAGGGACCGAATCAGCCCCAGCATTTT,CAISQGPNQPQHF
TRBV2,-,TRBD1,15,TRBJ2-7,TGTGCCAGCAGCCGATCCGGGACAGGGGCGTACGAGCAGTACTTC,CASSRSGTGAYEQYF
TRBV7-6,many,TRBD1,14,TRBJ2-5,TGTGCCAGCAGCTTAAATTTCAGGGGGGAGACCCAGTACTTC,CASSLNFRGETQYF
TRBV19,-,TRBD1,14,TRBJ1-6,TGTGCCAGTAGCCGGGACAGGGGCAATCAGCCCCTCCACTTT,CASSRDRGNQPLHF
TRBV20-1,once,-,16,TRBJ1-1,TGCAGTGCTAGAGATTGGGATGGGGGCATGAACACTGAAGCTTTCTTT,CSARDWDGGMNTEAFF
TRBV7-2,-,-,15,TRBJ1-5,TGTGCCAGCAGCCAACGAGGTGAGAACAATCAGCCCCAGCATTTT,CASSQRGENNQPQHF
TRBV7-2,many,-,11,TRBJ2-7,TGTGCCAGCACACAGGACTACGAGCAGTACTTC,CASTQDYEQYF
TRBV2,-,TRBD1,14,TRBJ1-5,TGTGCCAGCAGATACACAGGGGGCGGTCAGCCCCAGCATTTT,CASRYTGGGQPQHF
TRBV5-1,many,TRBD1,15,TRBJ1-4,TGCGCCAGCAGCTTCGGGAGACAGGGATATGAAAAACTGTTTTTT,CASSFGRQGYEKLFF
TRBV9,many,-,14,TRBJ1-3,TGTGCCAGCAGCGATCCGACCCCAGGAAACACCATATATTTT,CASSDPTPGNTIYF
TRBV2,many,TRBD1,14,TRBJ1-2,TGTGCCAGCAGCCGGACAGGACAGGGGGATGGCTACACCTTC,CASSRTGQGDGYTF
TRBV6-5,-,-,15,TRBJ2-7,TGTGCCAGCAGTTACTCCCGCCAGGGATCACGAGAGCAGTACTTC,CASSYSRQGSREQYF
TRBV10-3,-,-,12,TRBJ1-2,TGTGCCACCAGTTTGGGACATGGTGGCTACACCTTC,CATSLGHGGYTF
TRBV7-8,many,-,14,TRBJ1-4,TGTGCCAGCAGCCAAAGGAGCAACGGAGAAAAACTGTTTTTT,CASSQRSNGEKLFF
TRBV19,few,-,14,TRBJ1-1,TGTGCCAGTAGTATTGGGCAAGTCGACATTGAAGCTTTCTTT,CASSIGQVDIEAFF